This entry describes one T cell receptor beta chain. Its matching antigen is unknown. This sample was included in a study of OX40 agonist ivuxolimab in advanced cancers. Overall study: Hepatocellular carcinoma, melanoma, renal cell or head and neck cancer was diagnosed in the dose-escalation patients. Earlier anti-PD-1, anti-PD-L1 or anti-CTLA-4 therapy was permitted; under 50% had received some. Notes on the study in general: Both blood CD4+ and CD8+ T cells showed clonal growth by week 6 at 0.1 to 3.0 mg/kg.

The protocol was immunoSEQ multiplex PCR, while the TCRdb copy is restricted to in-frame clones and leaves out a portion. The table includes roughly 40,000 clones, 88% detected once. The sequence derives from an adult with an advanced solid tumor such as melanoma, head and neck, liver or kidney cancer. The sequencing here drew on CD4+ or CD8+ T cells sorted from blood, taken in a trial of the OX40 agonist ivuxolimab.

CDR3 sequence: CASSTPEGPDTQYF. The CDR3 DNA reads as TGTGCCAGCAGTACTCCGGAAGGGCCAGATACGCAGTATTTT. The chain links TRBV28 to TRBJ2-3; no definite D call. The germline V gene encodes CDR1 MDHEN and CDR2 SYDVKM. The CDR3 extends over 14 amino acids. V lost 5 bases and J 4 bases, leaving 13 bases between the germline ends.